These T cell receptor beta chains were read from a single sample in a study of blood T cells in healthy people across ages. TCRdb used MiXCR to reprocess the 5' RACE reads, holding one entry per CDR3 protein. The sample has 720,000 or so distinct CDR3 sequences, less than 45% seen once; the top ten hold about 32%. Sequencing used blood. The source of these receptors is a man older than 75 in good health. Both conserved end residues are part of each CDR3. The D gene is left open where the match is weak. The listing skips clone size in some rows; elsewhere it reads once, few, many or a size class.

V: TRBV20-1
D: TRBD2
J: TRBJ2-1
size: -
DNA: TGCAGTGCTAGGGACCTAGCGGGAGGCAATGAGCAGTTCTTC
CDR3: CSARDLAGGNEQFF

V: TRBV29-1
D: TRBD1
J: TRBJ1-2
size: many
DNA: TGCAGCGTCCGCAGGGGGGCCTATGGCTACACCTTC
CDR3: CSVRRGAYGYTF

V: TRBV7-2
D: TRBD1
J: TRBJ1-2
size: few
DNA: TGTGCCAGCAGCTTCAATAACAGGGGGCACTATGGCTACACCTTC
CDR3: CASSFNNRGHYGYTF

V: TRBV6-1
D: TRBD2
J: TRBJ2-7
size: -
DNA: TGTGCCAGCAGTGTGACTAGCGGGAGGGCCGACGAGCAGTACTTC
CDR3: CASSVTSGRADEQYF

V: TRBV5-1
D: TRBD1
J: TRBJ1-2
size: -
DNA: TGCGCCAGCAGCGACTCGACAGGGGGCTCGGGCTATGGCTACACCTTC
CDR3: CASSDSTGGSGYGYTF

V: TRBV28
D: -
J: TRBJ2-2
size: few
DNA: TGTGCCAGCAATAAAGTTTTTACGAACACCGGGGAGCTGTTTTTT
CDR3: CASNKVFTNTGELFF

V: TRBV20-1
D: -
J: TRBJ2-2
size: few
DNA: TGCAGTGCTAGAGATCCCCGTCGACGGACCGGGGAGCTGTTTTTT
CDR3: CSARDPRRRTGELFF

V: TRBV15
D: TRBD1
J: TRBJ2-5
size: -
DNA: TGTGCCACCAGCAGAGAAGCCCTTGGGACAGGTGCTGGGAAGACCCAGTACTTC
CDR3: CATSREALGTGAGKTQYF

V: TRBV20-1
D: -
J: TRBJ2-6
size: many
DNA: TGCAGTGCTAGACGCGAGGGAGTTTCTGGGGCCAACGTCCTGACTTTC
CDR3: CSARREGVSGANVLTF

V: TRBV30
D: -
J: TRBJ2-7
size: -
DNA: TGTGCCTGGAGTCGGGACCGATACGAGCAGTACTTC
CDR3: CAWSRDRYEQYF

V: TRBV7-8
D: -
J: TRBJ1-6
size: few
DNA: TGTGCCAGCAGCTTAGGACATACTTATAATTCACCCCTCCACTTT
CDR3: CASSLGHTYNSPLHF

V: TRBV25-1
D: TRBD1
J: TRBJ2-2
size: -
DNA: TGTGCCAGCAGAGACAGGGGTGGCGCGAACACCGGGGAGCTGTTTTTT
CDR3: CASRDRGGANTGELFF

V: TRBV29-1
D: TRBD2
J: TRBJ2-3
size: few
DNA: TGCAGCGTTGGGGGGGCTAGCGGGGATTACGGCACAGATACGCAGTATTTT
CDR3: CSVGGASGDYGTDTQYF

V: TRBV7-2
D: TRBD2
J: TRBJ2-1
size: few
DNA: TGTGCCAGCAGCCGACGGGGGGGGCTCTACAATGAGCAGTTCTTC
CDR3: CASSRRGGLYNEQFF

V: TRBV6-2/TRBV6-3
D: -
J: TRBJ1-1
size: -
DNA: TGTGCCAGCAGGTACCTGGACAGTGTTAAATCTTTCTTT
CDR3: CASRYLDSVKSFF

V: TRBV12-3/TRBV12-4
D: TRBD2
J: TRBJ2-7
size: few
DNA: TGTGCCAGCAGTTTGGCACTAGCGGGGTATTCCTACGAGCAGTACTTC
CDR3: CASSLALAGYSYEQYF

V: TRBV20-1
D: -
J: TRBJ2-1
size: few
DNA: TGCAGTGCTCGCTCGATACTAGACTCCTACAATGAGCAGTTCTTC
CDR3: CSARSILDSYNEQFF

V: TRBV5-1
D: -
J: TRBJ2-3
size: many
DNA: TGCGCCAGCAGCTCGGGACTTGCGACAGATACGCAGTATTTT
CDR3: CASSSGLATDTQYF

V: TRBV28
D: TRBD2
J: TRBJ2-5
size: -
DNA: TGTGCCAGCAGTTTAAGCGGGAGGGCTGGAGAGACCCAGTACTTC
CDR3: CASSLSGRAGETQYF

V: TRBV5-1
D: TRBD2
J: TRBJ2-3
size: -
DNA: TGCGCCAGCAGGCCGGGACTAGCTAAAGATACGCAGTATTTT
CDR3: CASRPGLAKDTQYF

V: TRBV5-1
D: -
J: TRBJ2-7
size: few
DNA: TGCGCCAGCAGCACAGGTAGGATGGGGGTGGACTCCTACGAGCAGTACTTC
CDR3: CASSTGRMGVDSYEQYF

V: TRBV7-9
D: -
J: TRBJ2-3
size: -
DNA: TGTGCCAGCAGTTGGTCAGTTAGCACAGATACGCAGTATTTT
CDR3: CASSWSVSTDTQYF

V: TRBV29-1
D: -
J: TRBJ2-5
size: -
DNA: TGCAGCGTTCTGGTGGCTATCCAAGAGACCCAGTACTTC
CDR3: CSVLVAIQETQYF

V: TRBV15
D: TRBD2
J: TRBJ2-1
size: -
DNA: TGTGCCACCAGCAGAGGAGGAGCGGGAGGGTACAATGAGCAGTTCTTC
CDR3: CATSRGGAGGYNEQFF

V: TRBV5-1
D: -
J: TRBJ1-1
size: -
DNA: TGCGCCAGCAGCTCGGCCGGGACGTGGGGAACTGAAGCTTTCTTT
CDR3: CASSSAGTWGTEAFF

V: TRBV2
D: TRBD2
J: TRBJ2-3
size: few
DNA: TGTGCCACCCAAGGGGGACTAGCGGGAGTCTCAACAGATACGCAGTATTTT
CDR3: CATQGGLAGVSTDTQYF

V: TRBV29-1
D: -
J: TRBJ2-5
size: many
DNA: TGCAGCGGGGGGAACCCAGGGAGCTTAGAGACCCAGTACTTC
CDR3: CSGGNPGSLETQYF

V: TRBV29-1
D: -
J: TRBJ2-5
size: many
DNA: TGCAGCGTACGGCTCCAAGAGACCCAGTACTTC
CDR3: CSVRLQETQYF

V: TRBV3-1
D: TRBD2
J: TRBJ2-1
size: few
DNA: TGTGCCAGCAGCCAAGTTACGGGAGGAACCTCTCCCACCCAGTTCTTC
CDR3: CASSQVTGGTSPTQFF

V: TRBV4-1
D: -
J: TRBJ2-5
size: -
DNA: TGCGCCAGCAGCCACCCAGAGGGATGGCGGGGAGGGGGGTACCAAGAGACCCAGTACTTC
CDR3: CASSHPEGWRGGGYQETQYF

V: TRBV4-3
D: TRBD2
J: TRBJ2-1
size: few
DNA: TGCGCCAGCAGCCAAGAGTGGCAGCGGGAGACTGAGCAGTTCTTC
CDR3: CASSQEWQRETEQFF

V: TRBV29-1
D: TRBD1
J: TRBJ2-1
size: few
DNA: TGCAGCGTTGAAGAACGGGGACAGGGGCTGTCCTACAATGAGCAGTTCTTC
CDR3: CSVEERGQGLSYNEQFF

V: TRBV24-1
D: TRBD2
J: TRBJ2-2
size: few
DNA: TGTGCCACCAGTGGGGGAGGGACCGGGGAGCTGTTTTTT
CDR3: CATSGGGTGELFF

V: TRBV7-2
D: TRBD1
J: TRBJ1-6
size: few
DNA: TGTGCCAGCAGCTCCTCAGGACAGGGCATTTCACCCCTCCACTTT
CDR3: CASSSSGQGISPLHF

V: TRBV27
D: TRBD1
J: TRBJ1-1
size: few
DNA: TGTGCCAGCAGTTTCTCGGCTTTCCGACAGGGAGGTACTGAAGCTTTCTTT
CDR3: CASSFSAFRQGGTEAFF